Sequencing of this T cell receptor beta chain was carried out in a study of cytomegalovirus exposure and HLA in healthy donors. Findings and caveats of the study: A link between a missense DCLRE1C variant and TCR beta V- and J-gene trimming emerged from a later analysis. Associated with cytomegalovirus, according to the listing, were some 150 TCR beta chains. Researchers reported in a later analysis that common viral pathogens appeared linked to several top clusters.

The PCR made use of 60 Vbeta and 13 Jbeta primers. Assay used: immunoSEQ multiplex PCR; TCRdb lists only in-frame clones, some missing. The sample carries under 150,000 clones, roughly four fifths recorded once. A note on this clone: Its matching antigen is unknown.

There are 15 residues in the CDR3. V was pared by 5 bases and J by 2 bases, with 15 bases between. Germline V CDR1 and CDR2: MNHEY, SMNVEV (reference sequence). The sequencing input was PBMCs. The TCR comes from a woman aged 40 to 50 in good health and CMV-seropositive. The chain joins TRBV27 to TRBJ2-5, with a tentative D call TRBD2 (6 bases). The CDR3 region has the DNA TGTGCCAGCAGTGTTCAGGAGGGCCGGCAAGAGACCCAGTACTTC. Translated, it gives CASSVQEGRQETQYF.